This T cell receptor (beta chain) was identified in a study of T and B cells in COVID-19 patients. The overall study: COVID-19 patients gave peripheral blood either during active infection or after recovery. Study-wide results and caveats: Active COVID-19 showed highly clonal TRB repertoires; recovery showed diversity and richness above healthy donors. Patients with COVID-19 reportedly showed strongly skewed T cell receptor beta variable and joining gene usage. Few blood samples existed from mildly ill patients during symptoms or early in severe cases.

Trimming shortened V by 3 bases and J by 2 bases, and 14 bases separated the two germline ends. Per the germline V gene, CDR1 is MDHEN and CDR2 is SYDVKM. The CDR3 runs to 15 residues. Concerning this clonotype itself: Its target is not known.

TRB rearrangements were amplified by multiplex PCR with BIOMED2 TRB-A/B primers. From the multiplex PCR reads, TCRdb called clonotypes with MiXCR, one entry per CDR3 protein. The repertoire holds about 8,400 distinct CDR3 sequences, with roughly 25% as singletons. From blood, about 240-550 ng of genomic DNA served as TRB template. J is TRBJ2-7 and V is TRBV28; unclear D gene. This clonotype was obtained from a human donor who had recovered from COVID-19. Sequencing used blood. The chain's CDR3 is CASSFGFGLAYEQYF. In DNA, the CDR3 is TGTGCCAGCAGTTTTGGATTCGGCTTGGCCTACGAGCAGTACTTC. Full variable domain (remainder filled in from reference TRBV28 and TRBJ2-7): DVKVTQSSRYLVKRTGEKVFLECVQDMDHENMFWYRQDPGLGLRLIYFSYDVKMKEKGDIPEGYSVSREKKERFSLILESASTNQTSMYLCASSFGFGLAYEQYFGPGTRLTVT.